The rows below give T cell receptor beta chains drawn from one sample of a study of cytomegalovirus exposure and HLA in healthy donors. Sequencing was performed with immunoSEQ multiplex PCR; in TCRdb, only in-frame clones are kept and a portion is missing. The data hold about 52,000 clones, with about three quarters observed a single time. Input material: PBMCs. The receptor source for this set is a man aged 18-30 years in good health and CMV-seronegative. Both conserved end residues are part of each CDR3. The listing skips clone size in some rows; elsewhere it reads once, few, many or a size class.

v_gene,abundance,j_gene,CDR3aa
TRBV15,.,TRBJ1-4,CATSRPGQTYEKLFF
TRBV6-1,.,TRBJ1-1,CASSDWGRLNTEAFF
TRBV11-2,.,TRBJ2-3,CASSLTRSGKGTDTQYF
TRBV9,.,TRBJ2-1,CASSGGQGYNEQFF
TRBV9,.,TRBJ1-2,CASSVASGRGGGYTF
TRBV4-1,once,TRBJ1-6,CASSQGPVYNSPLHF
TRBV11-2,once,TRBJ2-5,CASSFGSQETQYF
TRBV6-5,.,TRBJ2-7,CASTTGGPEQYF
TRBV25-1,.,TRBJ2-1,CASSVRVANEQFF
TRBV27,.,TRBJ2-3,CASSDAGGSTDTQYF
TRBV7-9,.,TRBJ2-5,CASSWTSEKETQYF
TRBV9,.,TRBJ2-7,CASSPRSTSYEQYF
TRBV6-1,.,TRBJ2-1,CASSEEVAGVEQFF
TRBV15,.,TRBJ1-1,CATSRETGTREAFF
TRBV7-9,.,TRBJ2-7,CASGEAGYYEQYF
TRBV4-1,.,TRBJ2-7,CASSQDLALAYEQYF
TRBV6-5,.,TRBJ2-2,CASIQSGSGELFF
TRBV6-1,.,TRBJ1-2,CASRPGDRDYGYTF
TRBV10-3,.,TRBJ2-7,CAISETGQIYEQYF
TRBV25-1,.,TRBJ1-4,CASSARDRAEKLFF
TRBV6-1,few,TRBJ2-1,CASSENIAGYNEQFF
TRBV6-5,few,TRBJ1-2,CASSYSNAGLDYGYTF
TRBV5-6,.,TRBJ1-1,CASSPPSRERGTEAFF